The clone carrying this T cell receptor (beta chain) was picked up a small number of times. Its target is unknown. TCRdb's copy holds only in-frame clones and misses some; the assay was immunoSEQ multiplex PCR. The sample yields 10,000 to 15,000 clones, about 69% seen once. This sample is drawn from a study of T cells in tumors after PD-1 blockade. Study-wide background: Either cemiplimab 350 mg every 2 weeks or pembrolizumab 200 mg every 3 weeks was given. Mean per tumor sample: approximately 26,000 templates (554-99,264), under 7,500 unique clonotypes.

The CDR3 is made up of 15 amino acids. Broader study findings: Peripheral recruitment is suggested, as some novel exhausted tumor clones were in pre-treatment blood. Most post-therapy expanded exhausted CD8+ clones were new, undetected before treatment.

This chain uses TRBV21-1 with TRBJ2-1; the table assigns TRBD2, which was not confirmed against the DNA. TRBV21-1 is tagged as a pseudogene. The TCR sequence derives from a human donor with cutaneous squamous cell carcinoma. This specimen was tumor tissue, taken before anti-PD-1 treatment. CDR3 loop: CASSNVAESYNEQFF. CDR3 nucleotide sequence: TGTGCCAGCAGCAATGTAGCGGAGTCCTACAATGAGCAGTTCTTC.